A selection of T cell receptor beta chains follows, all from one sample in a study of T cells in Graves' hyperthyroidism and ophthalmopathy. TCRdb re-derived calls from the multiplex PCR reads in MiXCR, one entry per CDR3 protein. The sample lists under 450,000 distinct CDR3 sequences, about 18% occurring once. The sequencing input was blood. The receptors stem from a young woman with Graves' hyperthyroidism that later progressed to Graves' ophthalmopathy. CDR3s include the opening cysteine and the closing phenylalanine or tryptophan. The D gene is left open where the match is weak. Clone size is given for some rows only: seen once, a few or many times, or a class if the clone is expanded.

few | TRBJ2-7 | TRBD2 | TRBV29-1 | TGCAGCGTGAGACTAGCGGATTCCTACGAGCAGTACTTC | CSVRLADSYEQYF
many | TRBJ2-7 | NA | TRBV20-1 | TGCAGTGCGTCCAGGAGCTCCTACGAGCAGTACTTC | CSASRSSYEQYF
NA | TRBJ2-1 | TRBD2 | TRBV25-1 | TGTGCCAGCAGTTCCGGGGGGGCCAAGAATGAGCAGTTCTTC | CASSSGGAKNEQFF
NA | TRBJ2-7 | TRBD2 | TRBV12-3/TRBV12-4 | TGTGCCAGCAGCCCCGGGACTAGCGGGAGGTTAAGGTCCTACGAGCAGTACTTC | CASSPGTSGRLRSYEQYF
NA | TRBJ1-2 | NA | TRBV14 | TGTGCCAGCAGCCAGGTCCGGGACACGTCGGATTACACCTTC | CASSQVRDTSDYTF
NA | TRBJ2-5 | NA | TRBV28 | TGTGCCAGCAGACACCAGTTCGTTGAGACCCAGTACTTC | CASRHQFVETQYF
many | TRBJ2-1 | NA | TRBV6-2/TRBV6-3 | TGTGCCAGCAGTTCTAGAGAAAACAATGAGCAGTTCTTC | CASSSRENNEQFF
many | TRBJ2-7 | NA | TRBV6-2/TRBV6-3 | TGTGCCAGCAGTTACGAGTCCTACGAGCAGTACTTC | CASSYESYEQYF
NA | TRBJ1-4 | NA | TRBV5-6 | TGTGCCAGCAGCCACGGGTGGACTAATGAAAAACTGTTTTTT | CASSHGWTNEKLFF
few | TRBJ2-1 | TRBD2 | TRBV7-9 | TGTGCCAGCAGACAAGGACTAGCGGGAGTTTTGGACAATGAGCAGTTCTTC | CASRQGLAGVLDNEQFF
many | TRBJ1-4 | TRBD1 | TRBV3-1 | TGTGCCAGCAGCCAGGACAGGAGGGCCCCTAACTCATCGAGTGAAAAACTGTTTTTT | CASSQDRRAPNSSSEKLFF
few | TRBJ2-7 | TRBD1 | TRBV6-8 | TGTGCCGGCAGTTACTCGGACAGGCTGTCCTACGAGCAGTACTTC | CAGSYSDRLSYEQYF
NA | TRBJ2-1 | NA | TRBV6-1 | TGTGCCAGCAGTGAGGGACCGGCGAACAATGAGCAGTTCTTC | CASSEGPANNEQFF
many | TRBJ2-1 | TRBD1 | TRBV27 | TGTGCCAGCAGTCCCATCGGGACAGGTCGAGACAATGAGCAGTTCTTC | CASSPIGTGRDNEQFF
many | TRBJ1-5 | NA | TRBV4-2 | TGTGCCAGCAGCCAGCAAGACAGGACGAATCAGCCCCAGCATTTT | CASSQQDRTNQPQHF
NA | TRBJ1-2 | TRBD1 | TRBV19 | TGTGCCAGTAGCACCGGGACAGGGGGCAATCCGAACTATGGCTACACCTTC | CASSTGTGGNPNYGYTF
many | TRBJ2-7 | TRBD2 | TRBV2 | TGTGCCAGCAGTGAAATAGCGGGGACCTACGAGCAGTACTTC | CASSEIAGTYEQYF
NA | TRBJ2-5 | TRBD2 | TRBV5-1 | TGCGCCAGTTCCTCGGGGGGGCAAGAGACCCAGTACTTC | CASSSGGQETQYF
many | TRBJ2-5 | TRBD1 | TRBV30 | TGTGCCTCCTGGGACAGGGAAGAGACCCAGTACTTC | CASWDREETQYF
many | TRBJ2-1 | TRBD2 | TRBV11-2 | TGTGCCAGCAGACCGGGACTAGCGGGAGGCTCCGCCTTGCGGGTTGAGCAGTTCTTC | CASRPGLAGGSALRVEQFF
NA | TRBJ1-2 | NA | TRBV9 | TGTGCCAGCAGCGTAGCTCTCGACAATTATGGCTACACCTTC | CASSVALDNYGYTF
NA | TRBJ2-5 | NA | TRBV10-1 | TGCGCCAGCAGTAGCACATCCCAAGAGACCCAGTACTTC | CASSSTSQETQYF